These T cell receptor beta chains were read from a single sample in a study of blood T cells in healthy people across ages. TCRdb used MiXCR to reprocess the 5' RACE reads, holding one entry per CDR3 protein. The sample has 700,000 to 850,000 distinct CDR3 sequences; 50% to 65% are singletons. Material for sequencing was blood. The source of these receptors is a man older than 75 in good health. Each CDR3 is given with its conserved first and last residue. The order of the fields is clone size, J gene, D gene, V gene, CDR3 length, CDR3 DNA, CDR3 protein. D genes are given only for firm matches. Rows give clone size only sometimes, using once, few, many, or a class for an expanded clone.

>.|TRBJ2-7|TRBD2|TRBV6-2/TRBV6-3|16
TGTGCCAGCAGTTCCGAGACTAGCGGGAGGGCCGGCGAGCAGTACTTC
CASSSETSGRAGEQYF
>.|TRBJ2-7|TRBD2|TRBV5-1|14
TGCGCCAGCAGCTCCGGGACTAGCGAGAGGGAGCAGTACTTC
CASSSGTSEREQYF
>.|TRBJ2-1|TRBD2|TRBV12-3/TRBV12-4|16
TGTGCCAGCACGGCCGTCCTAGCGGGAGGCGGCAATGAGCAGTTCTTC
CASTAVLAGGGNEQFF
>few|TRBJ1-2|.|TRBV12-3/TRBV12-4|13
TGTGCCAGCAGGCCCGGGCAGCCCTATGGCTACACCTTC
CASRPGQPYGYTF
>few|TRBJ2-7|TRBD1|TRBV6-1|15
TGTGCCAGCAGTGAACGGGACAGTTGGAACTACGAGCAGTACTTC
CASSERDSWNYEQYF
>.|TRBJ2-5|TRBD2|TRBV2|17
TGTGCCAGCTACTCGGGACTAGCGGGAGTGTACCAAGAGACCCAGTACTTC
CASYSGLAGVYQETQYF
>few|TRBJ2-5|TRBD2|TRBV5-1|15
TGCGCCAGCAGCCCCGGACTAGCGGGGAAGGAGACCCAGTACTTC
CASSPGLAGKETQYF
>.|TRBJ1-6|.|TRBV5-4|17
TGTGCCAGCAGCTTTTCTCGGGACTATTCCTATAATTCACCCCTCCACTTT
CASSFSRDYSYNSPLHF
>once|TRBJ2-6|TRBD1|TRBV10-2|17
TGCGCCAGCAGAAGGGGGCAGGGGGCGCATGGGGCCAACGTCCTGACTTTC
CASRRGQGAHGANVLTF
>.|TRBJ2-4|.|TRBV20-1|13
TGCAGTGCTGCCGGGACTGTATCAAACATTCAGTACTTC
CSAAGTVSNIQYF
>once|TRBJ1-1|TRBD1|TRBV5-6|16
TGTGCCAGCAGCTTGACAGGGGGCCTAGGGAGCACTGAAGCTTTCTTT
CASSLTGGLGSTEAFF
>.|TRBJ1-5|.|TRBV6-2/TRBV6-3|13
TGTGCCGGCAGTTACGAGGGGAATCGGCCCCAGCATTTT
CAGSYEGNRPQHF
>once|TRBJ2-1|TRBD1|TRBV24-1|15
TGTGCCACCAGAGACCGGGACAGACTTAACAATGAGCAGTTCTTC
CATRDRDRLNNEQFF
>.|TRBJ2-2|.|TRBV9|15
TGTGCCAGCAGCCTTGCGGACCCGAACACCGGGGAGCTGTTTTTT
CASSLADPNTGELFF
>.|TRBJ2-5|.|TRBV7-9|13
TGTGCCAGCCAACGGGACCTACAAGAGACCCAGTACTTC
CASQRDLQETQYF
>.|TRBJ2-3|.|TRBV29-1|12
TGCAGCGTTACTAGGAGCACAGATACGCAGTATTTT
CSVTRSTDTQYF
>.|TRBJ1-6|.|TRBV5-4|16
TGTGCCAGCAGCTTGAGGGTCCCCCTCTATAATTCACCCCTCCACTTT
CASSLRVPLYNSPLHF
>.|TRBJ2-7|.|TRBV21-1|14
TGTGCCAGCAGCAAAGCGGGACTAGCCTACGAGCAGTACTTC
CASSKAGLAYEQYF
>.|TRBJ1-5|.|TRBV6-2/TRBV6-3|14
TGTGCCAGCAGGCCTGGGGGGCCGAATCAGCCCCAGCATTTT
CASRPGGPNQPQHF
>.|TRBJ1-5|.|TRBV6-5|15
TGTGCCAGCAGACGATGGGGGGCCTCGGATCAGCCCCAGCATTTT
CASRRWGASDQPQHF